This T cell receptor (beta chain) stems from a study of cytomegalovirus exposure and HLA in healthy donors. Amplification used 60 Vbeta primers and 13 Jbeta primers. Profiled with immunoSEQ multiplex PCR; TCRdb holds only in-frame clones, not every one. The top ten hold approximately 1.8% of the sample, which has around 120,000 clones, approximately 84% seen once. J lost 5 bases, V lost 4 bases, and 15 bases had no gene match. There are 17 residues in the CDR3. Germline-derived CDR1 and CDR2 are SEHNR and FQNEAQ (reference sequence). The source material was PBMCs. The chain couples TRBV7-9 to TRBJ2-5; 8 bases fit TRBD1. This clonotype was obtained from a woman in her forties in good health and CMV-seronegative. The CDR3 coding sequence is TGTGCCAGCAGCTCCTGGGGAGGCCAGGGGGCAGGGGAGACCCAGTACTTC. Amino acid sequence: CASSSWGGQGAGETQYF.